What follows are 20 T cell receptor beta chains derived from one specimen sequenced in a study of PD-1 blockade in classical Hodgkin lymphoma (dated by TCRdb to 2019 to 2021). The meaning of the sample's time point label: cycle 1 day 1 (C1D1), immediately before nivolumab initiation. Relapse after autologous stem cell transplantation had occurred in all trial patients, and cohorts A, B and C were distinguished by prior brentuximab vedotin exposure. The library relied on the immunoSEQ multiplex PCR assay. TCRdb retrieved this table from immuneACCESS and kept in-frame rearrangements only. Not all clones are present; in checked studies, unresolved V genes account for under half, and no reason is known for the remainder. Counted in this sample were roughly 40,000 clones; 87% of them appeared once. Roughly 10% of the sample goes to the ten largest clones. Sequencing used peripheral blood mononuclear cells (PBMCs), obtained at baseline. These receptors were obtained from a human donor with classical Hodgkin lymphoma.

This CDR3 is CASTFGTLGDSPLHF. The CDR3 DNA sequence: TGTGCCAGCACCTTCGGGACCTTGGGGGATTCACCCCTCCACTTT. The chain has TRBV28 and TRBJ1-6, with TRBD1 as a possible D gene (5 bases). V gave up 7 bases and J gave up 8 bases, with 18 bases separating them. The CDR3 has 15 amino acids. Germline-derived CDR1 and CDR2 are MDHEN and SYDVKM.

The genes are TRBV4-1 and TRBJ2-3; D assignment may be TRBD1 or TRBD2 (5 bases each). CDR3 length: 15 amino acids. The V end lost 1 base, the J end lost 3 bases, and 11 bases lay between the germline ends. Germline values: CDR1 MGHRA, CDR2 YSYEKL. The CDR3 region is CASSQGGWKTDTQYF. In nucleotides, the CDR3 is TGCGCCAGCAGCCAAGGGGGGTGGAAGACAGATACGCAGTATTTT.

This sequence joins TRBV7-8 and TRBJ2-7; D perhaps matches TRBD2 (6 bases). This CDR3 region has 15 residues. The V and J ends lost 4 bases and 3 bases respectively, with 16 bases between them. Germline CDR1 is SGHVS and CDR2 is FQNEAQ. Here the CDR3 DNA reads TGTGCCAGCAGCTCTCGGGACTTGGGGGGCTACGAGCAGTACTTC. Residues: CASSSRDLGGYEQYF.

This clone was detected once. This chain joins TRBV5-6 and TRBJ2-7, with D tentatively TRBD1 (5 bases). The V and J ends lost 0 bases and 1 base respectively, with 5 bases between them. Per the germline V gene, CDR1 is SGHDT and CDR2 is YYEEEE. CDR3 length equals 13 residues. The chain's CDR3 is CASSLGQSYEQYF. CDR3 bases: TGTGCCAGCAGCTTGGGACAGTCCTACGAGCAGTACTTC. The full variable domain, rest sourced from reference TRBV5-6 and TRBJ2-7, is DAGVTQSPTHLIKTRGQQVTLRCSPKSGHDTVSWYQQALGQGPQFIFQYYEEEERQRGNFPDRFSGHQFPNYSSELNVNALLLGDSALYLCASSLGQSYEQYFGPGTRLTVT.

This chain links TRBV19 with TRBJ2-2, with 12 bases aligning to TRBD1. The V gene end was trimmed by 6 bases and the J gene end by 5 bases; junction bases not matched to a gene: 7. Looked up from germline, CDR1 is LNHDA and CDR2 is SQIVND (reference sequence). The CDR3 has 16 residues. CDR3 sequence: CASRGTGGERTGELFF. DNA of the CDR3: TGTGCCAGTAGAGGGACAGGGGGCGAGAGGACCGGGGAGCTGTTTTTT.

V gene TRBV7-9 combines with J gene TRBJ1-2, with D unresolved. The germline V gene encodes CDR1 SEHNR and CDR2 FQNEAQ (reference sequence). Between the trimmed V and J ends, which lost 3 bases and 3 bases, there was a span of 5 bases. There are 12 residues in the CDR3. The CDR3 spells CASSFGDYGYTF. The CDR3 coding sequence is TGTGCCAGCAGCTTTGGTGACTATGGCTACACCTTC.

This clone is categorized as medium-sized (0.01 to 0.1%). CDR3 DNA: TGCGCCAGCAGCTTAACTAGCGGGAGCGCGTATGAGCAGTTCTTC. Amino acids: CASSLTSGSAYEQFF. The chain couples TRBV5-1 to TRBJ2-1; 11 bases line up with TRBD2. The CDR3 length is 15 residues. With 2 bases clipped from V and 8 bases from J, the junction kept 6 bases outside the gene matches. Germline-derived CDR1 and CDR2 are SGHRS and YFSETQ. The full variable domain, in which reference TRBV5-1 and TRBJ2-1 provide the parts outside the CDR3, is KAGVTQTPRYLIKTRGQQVTLSCSPISGHRSVSWYQQTPGQGLQFLFEYFSETQRNKGNFPGRFSGRQFSNSRSEMNVSTLELGDSALYLCASSLTSGSAYEQFFGPGTRLTVL.

V gene TRBV18 combines with J gene TRBJ2-3; D tentatively fits TRBD1 or TRBD2 (6 bases each). The CDR3 consists of 14 residues. Germline values: CDR1 KGHSH, CDR2 LQKENI. Between the trimmed V and J ends, which lost 5 bases and 4 bases, there was a span of 13 bases. The CDR3 DNA is TGTGCCAGCTCAGTTGGGGGGCGCCCAGATACGCAGTATTTT. It codes for CASSVGGRPDTQYF.

The V gene is TRBV5-4, the J gene TRBJ1-4; D remains ambiguous. Germline CDR1 and CDR2: SGHNT and YYREEE (reference sequence). Trimming shortened V by 7 bases and J by 0 bases, and 13 bases separated the two germline ends. The CDR3 runs to 15 residues. The CDR3 reads CASQLQPATNEKLFF. CDR3 nucleotide sequence: TGTGCCAGCCAACTCCAGCCAGCAACTAATGAAAAACTGTTTTTT.

This chain uses TRBV2 with TRBJ1-1; the D is unclear. This CDR3 spans 13 amino acids. Per germline, CDR1 SNHLY and CDR2 FYNNEI. Trimming cost V 5 bases and J 10 bases, with 17 bases left between them. CDR3 sequence reads: CASSQEDQSGAFF. The CDR3 nucleotides read TGTGCCAGCAGTCAGGAGGACCAGTCGGGAGCTTTCTTT.

The chain employs TRBV7-3 and TRBJ1-1, with 7 bases fitting TRBD1. The CDR3 is made up of 13 amino acids. Germline values: CDR1 SGHTA, CDR2 FQGTGA. The J segment lost 6 bases and the V segment lost 5 bases, leaving 6 bases of the junction unmatched. The CDR3, as DNA: TGTGCCAGCAGCAATGACAGGGTGGCTGAAGCTTTCTTT. Protein product: CASSNDRVAEAFF.

V usage is TRBV9 and J usage is TRBJ2-1; 7 bases are a match to TRBD2. CDR1 is SGDLS and CDR2 is YYNGEE in the germline V gene. V was pared by 0 bases and J by 0 bases, with 6 bases of the junction left unmatched. The CDR3 spans 17 residues. CDR3 in amino acids: CASSVVGSSGSYNEQFF. The DNA for the CDR3 is TGTGCCAGCAGCGTAGTGGGGTCTAGCGGCTCCTACAATGAGCAGTTCTTC.

This clone was counted only a few times. The chain carries TRBV5-4 and TRBJ1-1, with 9 bases matching TRBD1. The germline V gene has CDR1 SGHNT and CDR2 YYREEE (reference sequence). V shed 4 bases, J shed 7 bases, and the junction held 8 bases outside the gene matches. This CDR3 has 14 amino acids. The CDR3 protein is CASSATGGRDEAFF. CDR3 nucleotides: TGTGCCAGCAGCGCAACAGGGGGCCGGGATGAAGCTTTCTTT. The full variable domain, its missing parts supplied by reference TRBV5-4 and TRBJ1-1, is ETGVTQSPTHLIKTRGQQVTLRCSSQSGHNTVSWYQQALGQGPQFIFQYYREEENGRGNFPPRFSGLQFPNYSSELNVNALELDDSALYLCASSATGGRDEAFFGQGTRLTVV.

This chain joins TRBV7-9 and TRBJ1-5, with D maybe TRBD1 (6 bases). The germline gives CDR1 SEHNR, CDR2 FQNEAQ (reference sequence). The CDR3 has 14 amino acids. Between the trimmed V and J ends, which lost 2 bases and 6 bases, there was a span of 11 bases. CDR3: CASSLMGAGQPQHF. The CDR3 DNA is TGTGCCAGCAGCTTAATGGGGGCGGGTCAGCCCCAGCATTTT.

The V and J genes are TRBV5-6 and TRBJ2-3; 12 bases agree with TRBD2. Germline assignment: CDR1 SGHDT and CDR2 YYEEEE. Trimming took 0 bases from V and 3 from J; bases not matched to a gene: 5. The CDR3 is 17 amino acids. The CDR3: CASSLGLAGGKTDTQYF. The CDR3 DNA is TGTGCCAGCAGCTTGGGGCTAGCGGGGGGGAAAACAGATACGCAGTATTTT.

This chain joins TRBV28 and TRBJ2-7; D is possibly TRBD1 (5 bases). The CDR3 is 15 amino acids. With 0 bases removed from V and 0 bases from J, the gap between germline ends came to 9 bases. The germline CDR1 and CDR2 sequences are MDHEN and SYDVKM. CDR3 nucleotide sequence: TGTGCCAGCAGTTTATGGGACACAAGCTCCTACGAGCAGTACTTC. As protein: CASSLWDTSSYEQYF.

The CDR3 spells CASSIDGRQVAKNIQYF. In DNA, the CDR3 is TGTGCCAGTAGTATAGACGGCAGGCAAGTAGCCAAAAACATTCAGTACTTC. The chain carries TRBV19 and TRBJ2-4, with D hard to call. CDR1 and CDR2 from the germline V gene are LNHDA and SQIVND (reference sequence). V lost 0 bases to trimming and J lost 0 bases, with 12 bases between them. The CDR3 has 17 amino acids. The full variable domain, rest sourced from reference TRBV19 and TRBJ2-4, is DGGITQSPKYLFRKEGQNVTLSCEQNLNHDAMYWYRQDPGQGLRLIYYSQIVNDFQKGDIAEGYSVSREKKESFPLTVTSAQKNPTAFYLCASSIDGRQVAKNIQYFGAGTRLSVL.

This chain links TRBV5-1 with TRBJ2-7; 7 bases match TRBD2. Trimming removed 0 bases from V and 1 base from J; junction bases left unmatched: 7. The length of the CDR3 is 16 residues. Germline V gene lookup returns CDR1 SGHRS and CDR2 YFSETQ. The CDR3 reads CASSLEVAGPSYEQYF. CDR3 DNA: TGCGCCAGCAGCTTGGAGGTAGCGGGCCCTTCCTACGAGCAGTACTTC.

The CDR3 is CASSLLAGGPHNEQFF. CDR3 nucleotides: TGTGCCAGCAGCTTACTAGCGGGAGGTCCCCACAATGAGCAGTTCTTC. J is TRBJ2-1 and V is TRBV4-2; 12 bases are shared with TRBD2. The CDR3 spans 16 residues. CDR1 LGHNA and CDR2 YNFKEQ come from the germline V gene. V was clipped by 5 bases and J by 5 bases; unmatched bases: 7.

V is TRBV7-9 and J is TRBJ2-7; perhaps TRBD1 as D (5 bases). CDR1 and CDR2 from the germline V gene are SEHNR and FQNEAQ (reference sequence). Trimming removed 1 base from V and 5 bases from J, with 12 bases in between. The CDR3 length is 14 residues. The CDR3, as DNA: TGTGCCAGCAGCTTAGGGGGCAGGTTGGACGAGCAGTACTTC. Its translation: CASSLGGRLDEQYF.